Listed here are 15 T cell receptor beta chains from one sample, sequenced in a study of shared clonotypes between healthy human individuals. Using immunoSEQ multiplex PCR, the repertoire was profiled, and TCRdb retains in-frame clones only, with some absent. The repertoire has about 2.3 million clones, about nine tenths of them found once; the top ten carry about 0.36%. The sample was naive CD4+ T cells from PBMCs. Subset: CD45RA+ positively selected. The receptor set was obtained from a man aged 18-30 years in good health. Some clones in this sample may be carry-over from other donors' samples.

The CDR3 here is CASSDSPRSNQPQHF. The CDR3 nucleotides read TGTGCCAGCAGTGACTCCCCTAGGAGCAATCAGCCCCAGCATTTT. The chain has TRBV6-1 and TRBJ1-5; D ambiguous. V lost 3 bases and J lost 1, with 10 bases in between. The CDR3 has 15 residues. CDR1 and CDR2 (germline): MNHNS, SASEGT.

Note on this clone: Other nucleotide sequences in the sample specify the same CDR3. The V call is TRBV28, the J call TRBJ2-5; D remains unclear. The CDR3 has 14 residues. CDR1 is MDHEN and CDR2 is SYDVKM in the germline V gene. Trimming pared 2 bases from V and 2 bases from J, leaving 9 bases between. The CDR3 DNA is TGTGCCAGCAGTTTAACAGCAGCGCAAGAGACCCAGTACTTC. Translation gives CASSLTAAQETQYF.

This chain links TRBV5-1 with TRBJ2-2; TRBD2 is a possible D gene (6 bases). V was shortened by 3 bases and J by 1 base, with 13 bases between the two germline ends. The CDR3 length is 16 residues. Germline-derived CDR1 and CDR2 are SGHRS and YFSETQ. The CDR3 DNA sequence: TGCGCCAGCAGCTCCTCGGGACTCCGGAACACCGGGGAGCTGTTTTTT. Translating gives CASSSSGLRNTGELFF.

This chain joins TRBV10-3 and TRBJ2-3; 9 bases map to TRBD2. Germline CDR1 reads ENHRY; CDR2 reads SYGVKD. With V trimmed by 3 bases and J by 2 bases, 6 bases remained unmatched. This CDR3 is built from 16 residues. The CDR3 reads CAISEGLAQNTDTQYF. CDR3 coding DNA: TGTGCCATCAGTGAAGGACTAGCGCAAAACACAGATACGCAGTATTTT.

As for this clone: Other DNA sequences from this sample encode an identical CDR3 as well. V and J are TRBV28 and TRBJ2-2; D remains ambiguous. Trimming cost V 3 bases and J 1 base, with 6 bases left between them. CDR1 is MDHEN and CDR2 is SYDVKM in the germline V gene. The CDR3 has 14 residues. The CDR3 loop reads CASSFSRNTGELFF. The CDR3, as DNA: TGTGCCAGCAGTTTTTCAAGGAACACCGGGGAGCTGTTTTTT.

This chain uses TRBV7-6 with TRBJ2-5; no clear D. Trimming took off 1 base at V and 4 bases at J, with 13 bases between the two ends. The germline gives CDR1 SGHVS, CDR2 FNYEAQ. The CDR3 loop spans 15 amino acids. This CDR3 reads CASSLGNGNGETQYF. The CDR3 DNA is TGTGCCAGCAGCTTAGGTAACGGTAACGGAGAGACCCAGTACTTC.

On this clone itself: This sample also contains other DNA sequences that code for the same CDR3. This chain uses TRBV11-2 with TRBJ2-5; D may be TRBD1 (5 bases). V shed 1 base and J shed 5 bases, with 11 bases lying between them. The CDR3 has 14 amino acids. Germline V lookup: CDR1 SGHAT, CDR2 FQNNGV. The CDR3, as DNA: TGTGCCAGCAGCTTAGGCCAGGGCCTGGAGACCCAGTACTTC. The encoded protein is CASSLGQGLETQYF.

The chain couples TRBV28 to TRBJ2-1; D remains unclear. The CDR3 totals 11 residues. CDR1 is MDHEN and CDR2 is SYDVKM in the germline V gene. V was shortened by 4 bases and J by 11 bases, with 9 bases between the two germline ends. The chain's CDR3 is CASSSSYQQFF. CDR3 bases: TGTGCCAGCAGTTCTAGTTACCAGCAGTTCTTC.

This chain links TRBV30 with TRBJ1-5; D uncertain. The CDR3 extends over 14 amino acids. V lost 5 bases to trimming and J lost 0 bases, with 11 bases between them. Germline V gene lookup returns CDR1 GTSNPN and CDR2 SVGIG (reference sequence). CDR3 bases: TGTGCCTGGGGGCAAAGGGTTAGCAATCAGCCCCAGCATTTT. Its translation is CAWGQRVSNQPQHF.

The chain recombines TRBV10-3 with TRBJ1-2; D unclear. The germline gives CDR1 ENHRY, CDR2 SYGVKD. The CDR3 extends over 12 amino acids. Between the trimmed V and J ends, which lost 2 bases and 8 bases, there was a span of 9 bases. CDR3 in amino acids: CAISETVGGYTF. The CDR3 region has the DNA TGTGCCATCAGTGAGACGGTAGGGGGCTACACCTTC.

The V gene is TRBV28, the J gene TRBJ2-7, with 12 bases lining up with TRBD2. Germline-derived CDR1 and CDR2 are MDHEN and SYDVKM. V shed 9 bases and J 6 bases; nucleotides not matched to a gene: 9. The CDR3 length is 14 residues. The DNA for the CDR3 is TGTGCCAGTGCCGGGACTAGCGGGTGGGGCGAGCAGTACTTC. Protein sequence: CASAGTSGWGEQYF.

A single count supports this clone. The chain has TRBV10-3 and TRBJ2-7, with D perhaps being TRBD1 or TRBD2 (5 bases each). The CDR3 has 13 residues. CDR1 ENHRY and CDR2 SYGVKD come from the germline V gene. Trimming shortened V by 7 bases and J by 2 bases, and 12 bases separated the two germline ends. Here the CDR3 DNA reads TGTGCCATCAACCTTGGGGGAACCTACGAGCAGTACTTC. Its protein is CAINLGGTYEQYF.

V gene TRBV19 combines with J gene TRBJ2-1; TRBD2 might be the D (6 bases). The CDR3 loop spans 13 amino acids. V gave up 7 bases and J gave up 12 bases, with 19 bases separating them. Per germline, CDR1 LNHDA and CDR2 SQIVND (reference sequence). CDR3: CASKGLRFGGQFF. The DNA for the CDR3 is TGTGCCAGTAAGGGCCTCCGGTTCGGGGGGCAGTTCTTC.

The chain couples TRBV5-1 to TRBJ1-1, with D perhaps matching TRBD1 (5 bases). The CDR3 is 15 residues long. The V gene's germline CDR1 is SGHRS and CDR2 YFSETQ. The V end lost 4 bases, the J end lost 0 bases, and 13 bases lay between the germline ends. The CDR3 loop is CASSMEGFMNTEAFF. The CDR3 nucleotides read TGCGCCAGCAGCATGGAGGGGTTCATGAACACTGAAGCTTTCTTT.

This chain uses TRBV25-1 with TRBJ2-7; D is unresolved. CDR1 is MGHDK and CDR2 is SYGVNS in the germline V gene. This CDR3 spans 14 amino acids. Trimming cost V 1 base and J 5 bases, with 12 bases left between them. This CDR3 reads CASSELGSKDEQYF. CDR3 coding DNA: TGTGCCAGCAGTGAATTGGGCTCTAAGGACGAGCAGTACTTC.